What follows is one T cell receptor (beta chain) and its context. These data are taken from a study of CD8 T cells in Susac syndrome. Reverse transcription used roughly 0.45 to 1 ug RNA and random hexamers. Coverage of TCR beta CDR3 amplification by immunoSEQ multiplex PCR extended to 54 Vbeta and 13 Jbeta. MiXCR, applied by TCRdb to the immunoSEQ multiplex PCR reads, yields one record per CDR3 protein. The sample has approximately 180,000 distinct CDR3 sequences; roughly 92% are singletons. The CD8+ and CD4+ T cells were negatively isolated, with the TEMRA cells enriched by FACS. J was trimmed by 1 base and V by 2 bases; bases with no gene match: 6. Looked up from germline, CDR1 is LGHNA and CDR2 is YSLEER. This CDR3 contains 18 residues.

The sample was CD4+ T cells from PBMCs. V and J are TRBV4-3 and TRBJ2-6; 9 bases agree with TRBD1. The TCR originated in a human donor with multiple sclerosis. The CDR3 spells CASSQTGTGRSGANVLTF. Here the CDR3 DNA reads TGCGCCAGCAGCCAAACCGGGACAGGGAGGTCTGGGGCCAACGTCCTGACTTTC.